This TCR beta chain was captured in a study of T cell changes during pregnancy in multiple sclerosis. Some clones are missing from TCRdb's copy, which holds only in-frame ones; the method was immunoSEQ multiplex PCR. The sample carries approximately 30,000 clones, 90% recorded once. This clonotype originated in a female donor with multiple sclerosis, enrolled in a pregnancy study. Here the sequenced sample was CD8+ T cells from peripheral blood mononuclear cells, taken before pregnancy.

The CDR3 loop reads CASSIKDREQDTQYF. The CDR3 DNA reads as TGTGCCAGTAGTATAAAGGACAGGGAACAAGATACGCAGTATTTT. The chain recombines TRBV19 with TRBJ2-3, with 8 bases fitting TRBD1. Germline V gene sequence: CDR1 LNHDA, CDR2 SQIVND (reference sequence). V was pared by 2 bases and J by 5 bases, with 6 bases of the junction left unmatched. There are 15 residues in the CDR3.